This T cell receptor beta chain was sequenced during a study of blood T cell repertoires in COVID-19. The wider study: Sample material is recorded as cDNA or gDNA derived from T cells, B-cell-depleted T cells, or PBMCs.

In the original processing: Researchers report that nucleated cell counts were estimated from reference gene primer amplification. Clones were sequenced by immunoSEQ multiplex PCR, and TCRdb holds only the in-frame ones, with some missing. The V and J calls and clone size come from that table; D and trimming were worked out from the DNA. The data hold about 250,000 clones, with more than 75% observed a single time. Germline V lookup: CDR1 KGHSH, CDR2 LQKENI. The junction had 3 bases not matched to a gene; V was cut back by 6 bases and J by 4 bases. The CDR3 spans 13 residues. V gene TRBV18 combines with J gene TRBJ1-5; TRBD1 aligns across 7 bases. This receptor was taken from a woman aged 40 to 50 who had recovered from COVID-19. The source material was peripheral blood. The CDR3 sequence is CASSGQPNQPQHF. The CDR3 region has the DNA TGTGCCAGCTCGGGACAGCCAAATCAGCCCCAGCATTTT.